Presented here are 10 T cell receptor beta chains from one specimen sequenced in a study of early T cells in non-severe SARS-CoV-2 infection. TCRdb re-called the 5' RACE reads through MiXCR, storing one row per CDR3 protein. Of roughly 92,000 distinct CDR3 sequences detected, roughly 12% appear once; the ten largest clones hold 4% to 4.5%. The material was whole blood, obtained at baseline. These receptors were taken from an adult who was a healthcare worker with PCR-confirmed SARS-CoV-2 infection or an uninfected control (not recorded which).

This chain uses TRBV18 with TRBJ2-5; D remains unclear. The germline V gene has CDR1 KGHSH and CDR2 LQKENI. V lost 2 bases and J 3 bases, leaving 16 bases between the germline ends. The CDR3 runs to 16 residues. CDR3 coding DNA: TGTGCCAGCTCACCATTAAAAGGGAATCCTGAAGAGACCCAGTACTTC. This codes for CASSPLKGNPEETQYF.

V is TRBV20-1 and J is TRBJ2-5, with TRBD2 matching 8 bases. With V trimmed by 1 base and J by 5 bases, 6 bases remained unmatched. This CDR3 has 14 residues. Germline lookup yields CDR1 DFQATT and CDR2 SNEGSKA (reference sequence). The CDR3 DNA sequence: TGCAGTGCTAGAGCACTAGCGGTTGTGGAGACCCAGTACTTC. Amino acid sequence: CSARALAVVETQYF.

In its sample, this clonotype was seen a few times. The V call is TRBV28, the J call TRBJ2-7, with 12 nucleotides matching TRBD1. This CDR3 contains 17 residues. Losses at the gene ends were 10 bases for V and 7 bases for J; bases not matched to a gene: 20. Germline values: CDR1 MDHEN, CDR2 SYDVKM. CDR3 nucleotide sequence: TGTGCCACCTCAACAATCCCTGGGACAGGGGGCCGTCGGGAGCAGTACTTC. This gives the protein CATSTIPGTGGRREQYF.

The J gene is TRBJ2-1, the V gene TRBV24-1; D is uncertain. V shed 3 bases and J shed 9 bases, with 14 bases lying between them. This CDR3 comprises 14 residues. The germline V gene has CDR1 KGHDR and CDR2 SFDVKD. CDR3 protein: CATSDPGPRSEQFF. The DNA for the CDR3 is TGTGCCACCAGTGATCCAGGACCCCGGAGTGAGCAGTTCTTC.

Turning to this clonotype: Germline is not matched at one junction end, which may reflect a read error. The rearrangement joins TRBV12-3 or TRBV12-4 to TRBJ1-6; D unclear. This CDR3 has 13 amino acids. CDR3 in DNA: TGTGCCAGCTGCCCCGGGCCCACGACACCCCTCCATTTT. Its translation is CASCPGPTTPLHF.

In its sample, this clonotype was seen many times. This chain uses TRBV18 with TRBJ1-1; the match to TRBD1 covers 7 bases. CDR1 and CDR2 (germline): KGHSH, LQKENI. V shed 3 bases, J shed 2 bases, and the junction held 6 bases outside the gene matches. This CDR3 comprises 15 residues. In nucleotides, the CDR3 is TGTGCCAGCTCACCTTCGACAGGGAGAAACACTGAAGCTTTCTTT. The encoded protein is CASSPSTGRNTEAFF.

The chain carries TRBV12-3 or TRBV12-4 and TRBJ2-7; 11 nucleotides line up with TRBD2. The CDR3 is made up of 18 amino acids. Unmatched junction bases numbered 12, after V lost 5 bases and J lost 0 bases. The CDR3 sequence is CASSPLAGGVESSYEQYF. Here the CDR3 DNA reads TGTGCCAGCAGTCCCTTAGCGGGAGGGGTGGAGAGCTCCTACGAGCAGTACTTC.

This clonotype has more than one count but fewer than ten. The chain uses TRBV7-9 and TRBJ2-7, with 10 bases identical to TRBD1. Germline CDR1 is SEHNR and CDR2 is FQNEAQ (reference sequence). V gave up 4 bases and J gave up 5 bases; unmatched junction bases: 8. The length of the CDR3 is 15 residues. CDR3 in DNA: TGTGCCAGCAGCTCTGACAGGGGGCAGAGTCACGAGCAGTACTTC. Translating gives CASSSDRGQSHEQYF.

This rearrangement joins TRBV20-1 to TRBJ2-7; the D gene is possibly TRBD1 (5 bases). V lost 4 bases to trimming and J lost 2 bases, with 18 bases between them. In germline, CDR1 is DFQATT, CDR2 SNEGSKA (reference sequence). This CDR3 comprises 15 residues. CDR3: CSATPRVPITYEQYF. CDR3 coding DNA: TGCAGTGCTACCCCCAGGGTCCCGATTACCTACGAGCAGTACTTC.

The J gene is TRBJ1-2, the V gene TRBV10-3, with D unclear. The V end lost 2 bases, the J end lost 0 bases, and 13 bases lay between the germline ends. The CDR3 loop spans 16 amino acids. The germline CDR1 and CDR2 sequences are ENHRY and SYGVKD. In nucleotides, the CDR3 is TGTGCCATCAGTGAGATCATGCATACAGCTAACTATGGCTACACCTTC. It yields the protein CAISEIMHTANYGYTF.